Presented here are 16 T cell receptor beta chains from one specimen sequenced in a study of OX40 agonist ivuxolimab in advanced cancers. Here immunoSEQ multiplex PCR was the method, and the copy in TCRdb shows in-frame clones only, minus some. The table lists roughly 42,000 clones, 86% of them singletons, with about 12% in the top ten. Sequencing was performed on CD4+ or CD8+ T cells sorted from blood, taken in a trial of the OX40 agonist ivuxolimab. The receptors come from an adult with an advanced solid tumor such as melanoma, head and neck, liver or kidney cancer.

The chain joins TRBV28 to TRBJ1-2, with 7 bases identical to TRBD1. V shed 6 bases, J shed 4 bases, and the junction held 8 bases outside the gene matches. CDR1 and CDR2 (germline): MDHEN, SYDVKM. CDR3 size: 14 residues. The CDR3: CASRTVWDSYGYTF. The CDR3 DNA follows: TGTGCCAGCAGAACCGTCTGGGACAGCTATGGCTACACCTTC.

In its sample, this clone was seen a few times. The CDR3 is CASSLGTGGARNQPQHF. For the CDR3, the DNA is TGTGCCAGCAGCTTAGGAACGGGAGGAGCGCGAAATCAGCCCCAGCATTTT. The J gene is TRBJ1-5, the V gene TRBV7-8; no firm D call. The CDR3 covers 17 residues. The germline gives CDR1 SGHVS, CDR2 FQNEAQ. Trimming pared 1 base from V and 4 bases from J, leaving 17 bases between.

The chain combines TRBV11-2 with TRBJ2-1; 9 positions agree with TRBD1. Trimming at V came to 4 bases and at J to 7 bases, leaving 5 bases not matched to a gene. From germline, CDR1 is SGHAT and CDR2 FQNNGV. The CDR3 length is 14 residues. The CDR3: CASSSRDRENEQFF. The CDR3 bases are TGTGCCAGCAGCTCCCGGGACAGGGAGAATGAGCAGTTCTTC.

The chain recombines TRBV9 with TRBJ2-1; D is unclear. The CDR3 is 13 amino acids. With 0 bases removed from V and 7 bases from J, the gap between germline ends came to 8 bases. Germline CDR1 and CDR2: SGDLS and YYNGEE. CDR3 in amino acids: CASSVGAKNEQFF. The CDR3 DNA reads TGTGCCAGCAGCGTAGGAGCCAAGAATGAGCAGTTCTTC.

This clone was observed a single time. The V call is TRBV6-6, the J call TRBJ1-2, with D maybe TRBD1 (5 bases). Germline assignment: CDR1 MNHNY and CDR2 SVGAGI (reference sequence). The CDR3 runs 14 residues. V was shortened by 6 bases and J by 4 bases, with 15 bases between the two germline ends. The CDR3 region has the DNA TGTGCCAGCAGACCCGACAGCCGGCTCTATGGCTACACCTTC. Encoded protein: CASRPDSRLYGYTF.

The chain recombines TRBV7-9 with TRBJ1-2; D may be TRBD1 (6 bases). V was cut by 5 bases and J by 2 bases, with 15 bases left in between. The CDR3 contains 15 residues. In germline, CDR1 is SEHNR, CDR2 FQNEAQ (reference sequence). The CDR3 DNA is TGTGCCAGCAGCCGGACAGTCGTCACGAACTATGGCTACACCTTC. Its protein product is CASSRTVVTNYGYTF.

This chain joins TRBV27 and TRBJ2-1; weak D call: TRBD1 (5 bases). Trimming removed 2 bases from V and 0 bases from J, with 11 bases in between. This CDR3 has 16 amino acids. Germline values: CDR1 MNHEY, CDR2 SMNVEV (reference sequence). The CDR3 loop is CASSLRGVSSYNEQFF. DNA for the CDR3: TGTGCCAGCAGTTTAAGGGGCGTGAGCTCCTACAATGAGCAGTTCTTC.

Of note for this clone: Different DNA sequences within this sample yield the same CDR3. The chain has TRBV27 and TRBJ1-1; perhaps TRBD1 as D (5 bases). CDR3 length equals 13 residues. CDR1 and CDR2 from the germline V gene are MNHEY and SMNVEV (reference sequence). V lost 6 bases to trimming and J lost 2 bases, with 10 bases between them. The CDR3 reads CASSLTANTEAFF. The CDR3 nucleotides read TGTGCCAGCAGCTTGACAGCTAACACTGAAGCTTTCTTT.

This clone was detected a few times. The chain joins TRBV4-3 to TRBJ1-2; D not resolved. V was clipped by 4 bases and J by 4 bases, with 10 bases between them. This CDR3 contains 13 residues. From germline, CDR1 is LGHNA and CDR2 YSLEER. The CDR3 protein is CASSPEGGYGYTF. CDR3 DNA: TGCGCCAGCAGCCCGGAGGGCGGCTATGGCTACACCTTC.

The genes are TRBV4-1 and TRBJ1-6; TRBD1 is a possible D gene (5 bases). Germline V lookup: CDR1 MGHRA, CDR2 YSYEKL. V was cut by 1 base and J by 0 bases, with 10 bases left in between. The CDR3 consists of 17 residues. CDR3 region: CASSQVAGSSYNSPLHF. The CDR3 DNA sequence: TGCGCCAGCAGCCAAGTCGCAGGGAGCTCCTATAATTCACCCCTCCACTTT.

The CDR3 loop is CASSQDYTGELFF. The DNA of the CDR3 is TGCGCCAGCAGCCAAGATTACACCGGGGAGCTGTTTTTT. The chain employs TRBV4-1 and TRBJ2-2; no clear D gene. This CDR3 comprises 13 residues. The V and J ends lost 0 bases and 3 bases respectively, with 2 bases between them. CDR1 is MGHRA and CDR2 is YSYEKL in the germline V gene.

This chain uses TRBV6-5 with TRBJ2-7; possible D gene TRBD1, 6 bases. The CDR3 consists of 11 residues. Germline CDR1 MNHEY, CDR2 SVGAGI. Trimming took off 7 bases at V and 7 bases at J, with 11 bases between the two ends. CDR3: CASTLGGEQYF. The CDR3 DNA reads as TGTGCCAGCACCCTAGGGGGAGAGCAGTACTTC.

V usage is TRBV27 and J usage is TRBJ2-7; 12 bases match TRBD2. CDR1 and CDR2 from the germline V gene are MNHEY and SMNVEV (reference sequence). The V segment lost 6 bases and the J segment 2 bases; nucleotides outside the gene matches: 5. The CDR3 contains 15 residues. This CDR3 is CASRTGTSGPYEQYF. The CDR3 nucleotides read TGTGCCAGCAGGACGGGGACTAGCGGGCCCTACGAGCAGTACTTC.

V gene TRBV7-8 combines with J gene TRBJ1-5; no reliable D call. V lost 5 bases to trimming and J lost 9 bases, with 11 bases between them. Germline assignment: CDR1 SGHVS and CDR2 FQNEAQ. The CDR3 contains 12 residues. CDR3 DNA sequence: TGTGCCAGCAGCCCAGACACGGTGCCCCAGCATTTT. Translated, it gives CASSPDTVPQHF.

The chain combines TRBV7-9 with TRBJ2-7, with D uncertain. Germline CDR1 is SEHNR and CDR2 is FQNEAQ (reference sequence). Trimming pared 2 bases from V and 5 bases from J, leaving 7 bases between. The CDR3 has 12 amino acids. CDR3: CASSLPGNEQYF. In DNA, the CDR3 is TGTGCCAGCAGCTTACCGGGTAACGAGCAGTACTTC.

The sample holds one count of this clone. The V and J genes are TRBV28 and TRBJ2-3; D unresolved. The germline V gene has CDR1 MDHEN and CDR2 SYDVKM. Trimming took off 5 bases at V and 4 bases at J, with 4 bases between the two ends. The CDR3 totals 11 residues. The CDR3 DNA reads TGTGCCAGCAGTAACTCAGATACGCAGTATTTT. Translation gives CASSNSDTQYF.